The 6 T cell receptor beta chains below were found in one sample sequenced in a study of monozygotic twins with inflammatory bowel disease. Reanalyzing the 5' RACE reads, TCRdb keeps one entry per CDR3 protein, without DNA. This sample's clone table lists hundreds of thousands of distinct CDR3 sequences. The sequencing sample was made of blood. The receptors stem from a human donor with ulcerative colitis or Crohn's disease, or a healthy co-twin of an affected twin (not recorded which).

This chain connects TRBV5-8 to TRBJ2-5; TCRdb's assignment of TRBD2 cannot be checked, as there is no DNA. Germline loops: CDR1 SGHTS, CDR2 YDEGEE. CDR3 length: 16 residues. Here the CDR3 reads CASSPGLAGNQETQYF.

V gene TRBV11-2 combines with J gene TRBJ2-5; the D call from TCRdb, TRBD1, cannot be confirmed without DNA. Germline-derived CDR1 and CDR2 are SGHAT and FQNNGV. This CDR3 spans 17 amino acids. The CDR3 is CASSSKGPTGRRETQYF. The complete variable domain, with remaining parts taken from reference TRBV11-2 and TRBJ2-5, reads EAGVAQSPRYKIIEKRQSVAFWCNPISGHATLYWYQQILGQGPKLLIQFQNNGVVDDSQLPKDRFSAERLKGVDSTLKIQPAKLEDSAVYLCASSSKGPTGRRETQYFGPGTRLLVL.

This chain joins TRBV29-1 and TRBJ2-1; TCRdb's D call of TRBD2 is untestable without DNA. The CDR3 has 16 amino acids. The V gene's germline CDR1 is SQVTM and CDR2 ANQGSEA. The CDR3 protein is CSVLGLAALWDNEQFF.

V is TRBV5-5 and J is TRBJ2-2. The CDR3 covers 13 residues. Germline loops: CDR1 SGHKS, CDR2 YYEKEE (reference sequence). The chain's CDR3 is CASSSLNTGELFF.

This chain links TRBV5-1 with TRBJ1-5; the D call of TRBD1 rests on TCRdb alone, since no DNA is present to check it. Germline CDR1 SGHRS, CDR2 YFSETQ. This CDR3 has 17 residues. CDR3: CASSPGTGVRGNQPQHF.

The rearrangement links TRBV5-5 to TRBJ2-2; without DNA, the TCRdb call of TRBD1 cannot be checked. CDR1 and CDR2 (germline): SGHKS, YYEKEE (reference sequence). The CDR3 covers 16 residues. The CDR3 here is CASSTNQVPFGWELFF.